This record concerns one T cell receptor beta chain sequence. Its specificity is unknown. This record comes from a study of OX40 agonist ivuxolimab in advanced cancers. As for the study in general: Dosing consisted of intravenous ivuxolimab at 0.01 to 10 mg/kg every 2 weeks. Whole-study results and caveats: Partial responders at 0.1-3.0 mg/kg had among the lowest clonal expansion.

The assay was immunoSEQ multiplex PCR, and TCRdb's table has in-frame clones only and misses some. The sample records approximately 99,000 clones, approximately 94% being singletons. Germline CDR1 and CDR2: SEHNR and FQNEAQ (reference sequence). CDR3 length: 15 amino acids. Trimming removed 0 bases at V and 4 bases at J, with 13 bases between. The input for sequencing was CD4+ or CD8+ T cells sorted from blood, taken in a trial of the OX40 agonist ivuxolimab. This TCR was sampled from an adult with an advanced solid tumor such as melanoma, head and neck, liver or kidney cancer. This rearrangement joins TRBV7-9 to TRBJ2-7; no clear D. As DNA, the CDR3 is TGTGCCAGCAGCTTAGCGTCCAGTCTACATTACGAGCAGTACTTC. Translated, it gives CASSLASSLHYEQYF.